A single sample gave rise to the 2 T cell receptor beta chains below, sequenced in a study of blood T cell repertoires in COVID-19. This table comes from immunoSEQ multiplex PCR, and its TCRdb copy is limited to in-frame clones, with some not included. The table includes roughly 150,000 clones, more than 70% detected once. The sequenced sample consisted of peripheral blood. Every receptor here comes from a human donor in a cohort sampled during active COVID-19.

V gene TRBV27 combines with J gene TRBJ1-6; D possibly corresponds to TRBD1 (6 bases). Germline V gene lookup returns CDR1 MNHEY and CDR2 SMNVEV (reference sequence). The CDR3 consists of 14 residues. V gave up 5 bases and J gave up 14 bases, with 19 bases separating them. The DNA for the CDR3 is TGTGCCAGCAGTGCTTCGGGACAAGGGATAACCCTCCACTTT. Its protein product is CASSASGQGITLHF.

V usage is TRBV14 and J usage is TRBJ2-1; D unclear. CDR1 SGHDN and CDR2 FVKESK come from the germline V gene. Trimming took off 1 base at V and 9 bases at J, with 10 bases between the two ends. CDR3 length equals 13 residues. CDR3 region: CASSQGTGGEQFF. The CDR3 coding sequence is TGTGCCAGCAGCCAAGGTACGGGTGGTGAGCAGTTCTTC. The full variable domain, with the rest looked up from reference TRBV14 and TRBJ2-1, is EAGVTQFPSHSVIEKGQTVTLRCDPISGHDNLYWYRRVMGKEIKFLLHFVKESKQDESGMPNNRFLAERTGGTYSTLKVQPAELEDSGVYFCASSQGTGGEQFFGPGTRLTVL.